The entry below describes one TCR beta chain. Its antigen is still unknown. The source of the sample is a study of cytotoxic CD8 clonotypes in ibrutinib-treated CLL. About the study: Samples yielded averages of around 280,000 productive templates and 75,000 to 95,000 productive rearrangements.

After removal of 2 bases from V and 0 bases from J, the junction contained 4 bases not matched to a gene. CDR1 MGHRA and CDR2 YSYEKL come from the germline V gene. This CDR3 spans 17 amino acids. Genomic DNA (about 2 micrograms) was obtained from cryopreserved PBMCs for construction of TCR beta libraries. Sequenced by immunoSEQ multiplex PCR; TCRdb stores in-frame clones only, minus some. The sample contains about 130,000 clones, roughly three quarters of which appear only once. The study's findings and limits: The clonality went up when patients responded to ibrutinib and dropped back toward baseline at progression.

Sequencing used PBMCs, obtained after 12 months of ibrutinib treatment. This TCR was recovered from a human donor with chronic lymphocytic leukemia. The chain joins TRBV4-1 to TRBJ1-3, with 10 bases that match TRBD1. Here the CDR3 reads CASSQPGQGNSGNTIYF. The CDR3 coding sequence is TGCGCCAGCAGCCAACCGGGACAGGGGAACTCTGGAAACACCATATATTTT.